This passage covers 9 T cell receptor delta chains from one sample sequenced in a study of gamma-delta chains in newborns, infants, children. TCRdb re-called the reads with CATT. Of some 5,700 delta-chain clones listed, roughly 2.5% are singletons. Sequencing was carried out using blood. The receptors were sampled from a child who was a newborn, infant or young child, either healthy, febrile or measles-vaccinated (not recorded which).

This clone has just a few counts. TCRdb has a much larger clone's protein, which differs at residue 4 from the translation of this DNA, likely because of a read error; what is shown is the protein translated from the DNA. V usage is TRDV2 and J usage is TRDJ3; D is ambiguous. This CDR3 is built from 16 residues. CDR1 is GEAIGNYY, CDR2 EKD, per germline. The CDR3 protein is CACGTVGSWDTRQMFF. The DNA of the CDR3 is TGTGCCTGTGGCACCGTCGGATCCTGGGACACCCGACAGATGTTTTTC.

Comments on this clone: Other DNA sequences in this sample translate to the same CDR3. J is TRDJ3 and V is TRDV2; 8 nucleotides agree with TRDD3. The CDR3 spans 20 residues. CDR1 is GEAIGNYY, CDR2 EKD, per germline. Trimming took 0 bases from V and 1 from J; bases not matched to a gene: 10. CDR3 protein: CACDTVLGVPSSWDTRQMFF. CDR3 sequence (DNA): TGTGCCTGTGACACCGTACTGGGGGTCCCGAGTTCCTGGGACACCCGACAGATGTTTTTC.

The chain joins TRDV2 to TRDJ3; D call uncertain. This CDR3 has 16 residues. Per the germline V gene, CDR1 is GEAIGNYY and CDR2 is EKD. V was pared by 3 bases and J by 3 bases, with 11 bases between. In nucleotides, the CDR3 is TGTGCCTGTGACGCCATAGGATTCTGGGACACCCGACAGATGTTTTTC. Amino acid sequence: CACDAIGFWDTRQMFF.

Turning to this clone: A read error is the likely source, as a far larger clone sits one nucleotide away. Distinct nucleotide sequences in the sample also encode this CDR3. J is TRDJ2 and V is TRDV2, with TRDD3 as a possible D gene (6 bases). The CDR3 extends over 13 amino acids. Germline V gives CDR1 GEAIGNYY, CDR2 EKD. The CDR3 region is CACDTWGTAQLFF. CDR3 sequence (DNA): TGTGCCTGCGACACCTGGGGGACAGCACAACTCTTCTTT.

Points on this clone: The germline gene is not matched at one end of the junction; a read error may be the cause. The identical CDR3 is also encoded by other nucleotide sequences in the sample. This sequence joins TRDV2 and TRDJ2, with D possibly being TRDD3 (5 bases). This CDR3 spans 15 amino acids. The V gene's germline CDR1 is GEAIGNYY and CDR2 EKD. The CDR3 loop reads CACDTVGLMTAQLFF. The CDR3 DNA reads TGTGCCTGTGACACCGTGGGATTGATGACAGCACAGCTCTTCTTT.

Worth noting for this clone: In the same sample, other DNA sequences code for this CDR3. DNA for the CDR3: TGTGCCTGTGACACCGTGGGGGGGAGTTTGACAGCACAACTCTTCTTT. It is translated as CACDTVGGSLTAQLFF. The J gene is TRDJ2, the V gene TRDV2, with D possibly being TRDD3 (6 bases). CDR1 and CDR2 (germline): GEAIGNYY, EKD. This CDR3 region has 16 residues. V lost 0 bases to trimming and J lost 1 base, with 11 bases between them.

Only a few counts were recorded for this clone. This may come from a read error, since a much larger clone is one base off. The same CDR3 is also encoded by other DNA sequences in this sample. The chain recombines TRDV2 with TRDJ3; 11 nucleotides line up with TRDD3. This CDR3 has 20 amino acids. CDR1 and CDR2 (germline): GEAIGNYY, EKD. Unmatched junction bases numbered 6, after V lost 0 bases and J lost 0 bases. CDR3 protein: CACDTVVGDTSSWDTRQMFF. In nucleotides, the CDR3 is TGTGCCTGTGACACCGTAGTGGGGGATACGAGCTCCTGGGACACCCGACAGATGTTTTTC.

Notes on this clone: Just one base apart from a much larger clone, this may be a read error. The rearrangement uses TRDV2 and TRDJ1; D is unclear. Per germline, CDR1 GEAIGNYY and CDR2 EKD. Trimming removed 0 bases from V and 6 bases from J, with 7 bases in between. The length of the CDR3 is 12 residues. The CDR3 DNA is TGTGCCTGTGACACCTGGACCTATAAACTCATCTTT. It translates to CACDTWTYKLIF.

Comments on this clone: TCRdb records a much larger clone's protein for this DNA, with a difference at residue 4 that likely arises from a read error; the protein given is the translation of the DNA. The gene calls are TRDV2 and TRDJ1; 9 bases agree with TRDD3. Germline V CDR1 and CDR2: GEAIGNYY, EKD. The CDR3 consists of 18 residues. The CDR3 DNA reads TGTGCCTGTGTCACCCTACTGGGGGACCCGCGGTACACCGATAAACTCATCTTT. Translated: CACVTLLGDPRYTDKLIF.